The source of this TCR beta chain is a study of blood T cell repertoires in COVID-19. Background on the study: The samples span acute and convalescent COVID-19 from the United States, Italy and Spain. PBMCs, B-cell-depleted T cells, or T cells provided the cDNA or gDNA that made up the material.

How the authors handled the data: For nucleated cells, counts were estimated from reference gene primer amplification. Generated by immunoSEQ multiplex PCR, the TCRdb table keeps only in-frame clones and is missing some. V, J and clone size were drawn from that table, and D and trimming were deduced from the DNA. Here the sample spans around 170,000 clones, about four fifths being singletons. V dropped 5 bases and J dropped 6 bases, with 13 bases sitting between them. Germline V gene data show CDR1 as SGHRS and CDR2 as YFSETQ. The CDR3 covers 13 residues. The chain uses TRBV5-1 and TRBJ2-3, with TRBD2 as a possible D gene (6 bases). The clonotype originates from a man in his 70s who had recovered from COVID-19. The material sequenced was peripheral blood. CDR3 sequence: CASSTREEDTQYF. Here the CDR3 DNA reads TGCGCCAGCAGTACCAGGGAGGAGGATACGCAGTATTTT.